What follows are 3 T cell receptor beta chains derived from one specimen sequenced in a study of T cells in women clearing cervical HPV infection (dated by TCRdb to between 2017 and 2018). Receptor amplification or capture employed the immunoSEQ multiplex PCR assay. The table comes from immuneACCESS by way of TCRdb, which keeps in-frame sequences with V and J called. Part of the clones is missing from these tables; in studies checked, under half for an unresolved V gene and the rest for unknown reasons. This sample's table lists 13,000 to 15,000 clones. Of the sample, roughly 20% is held by the ten largest clones. The source material was blood buffy coat. These TCRs come from a woman aged 18 to 75 with a cervical HPV16 infection that either progressed to CIN3+ or cleared (not recorded which).

Regarding this clone: The read gets to within 3 residues of the CDR3 end, and the germline J gene fills in the rest. This chain connects TRBV18 to TRBJ1-2; D perhaps matches TRBD1 (5 bases). From germline, CDR1 is KGHSH and CDR2 LQKENI. The CDR3 is 14 residues long. CDR3 bases read: TGTGCCAGCTCACCATGGGGCGCGGCCTACGAC. Its translation is CASSPWGAAYD. Given in full, the CDR3 is CASSPWGAAYDYTF.

Comment on this clone: The read gets to within 3 residues of the CDR3 end, and the germline J gene fills in the rest. The V call is TRBV2, the J call TRBJ1-1; 9 bases line up with TRBD1. The ends lost 3 bases at V and 1 base at J; junction bases unmatched: 3. Per the germline V gene, CDR1 is SNHLY and CDR2 is FYNNEI. This CDR3 comprises 15 residues. The CDR3 DNA, read in part, is TGTGCCAGCAGTGAGGGGGGACAGGGGAACACTGAA. This codes for CASSEGGQGNTE. The complete CDR3 protein is CASSEGGQGNTEAFF.

About this clone: The observed sequence ends 3 residues before the CDR3 terminus, with the missing tail filled in from the germline J gene. The chain combines TRBV7-9 with TRBJ1-2; D is perhaps TRBD1 (6 bases). CDR1 and CDR2 (germline): SEHNR, FQNEAQ (reference sequence). The CDR3 runs 14 residues. The CDR3 sequence: CASSLSQTGEGYTF. CDR3 DNA (partial): TGTGCCAGCAGCTTATCCCAGACAGGTGAAGGC.